This TCR beta chain was found in a study of memory CD4+ T cells and cytomegalovirus serostatus. Whole-study results and caveats: The CMV-associated TCR signature appears largely within the CD4+ memory repertoire.

This clone was observed a few times. Its target is unknown. The sort gate was single viable CD3+CD4+CD8-CD45RO+ cells for memory CD4+ T cells. V was trimmed by 2 bases and J by 0 bases, leaving 18 bases between them. Per germline, CDR1 MDHEN and CDR2 SYDVKM. The CDR3 length is 18 residues. Repertoires were generated with immunoSEQ multiplex PCR, while TCRdb's copy carries only in-frame clones and drops some. The data hold approximately 70,000 clones, with about three quarters observed a single time. The chain employs TRBV28 and TRBJ2-3; no clear D gene. The clonotype was recovered from an adult in good health and CMV-seropositive. Input material: memory CD4+ T cells from blood. CDR3 sequence (DNA): TGTGCCAGCAGTTTAAGGAGTGGGTCTGCAACTAGCACAGATACGCAGTATTTT. This codes for CASSLRSGSATSTDTQYF.